Below, 2 T cell receptor beta chains from the same sample are listed, as sequenced in a study of metastatic and nonmetastatic thyroid tumors. Before thyroid surgery, none of the patients had received any treatment. TCRdb used MiXCR to call clones anew from the PCR reads. The sample lists roughly 14,000 clones, 31% occurring once. Sequenced material: blood. The receptor source for this set is a female donor with papillary thyroid cancer or a benign thyroid nodule (not recorded which). Some clones in this sample may be carry-over from other donors' samples.

This clone rates as medium-sized. The V call is TRBV6-1, the J call TRBJ2-1; TRBD2 matches 14 bases. The CDR3 sequence is 16 residues long. V shed 4 bases, J shed 6 bases, and the junction held 5 bases outside the gene matches. The germline CDR1 and CDR2 sequences are MNHNS and SASEGT. Here the CDR3 reads CASSVTSGGAGNEQFF. CDR3 DNA sequence: TGTGCCAGCAGTGTGACTAGCGGGGGGGCCGGCAATGAGCAGTTCTTC.

This clone was seen repeatedly, ten times or more. This CDR3 is CASSPGQGRTTNEKLFF. In DNA, the CDR3 is TGCGCCAGCAGTCCTGGACAGGGAAGAACAACTAATGAAAAACTGTTTTTT. The chain uses TRBV10-2 and TRBJ1-4, with 8 bases that match TRBD1. V shed 5 bases, J shed 0 bases, and the junction held 8 bases outside the gene matches. The germline V gene has CDR1 WSHSY and CDR2 SAAADI. CDR3 length: 17 amino acids.